This T cell receptor beta chain was captured in a study of early T cells in non-severe SARS-CoV-2 infection. MiXCR, applied by TCRdb to the 5' RACE reads, yields one record per CDR3 protein. The sample lists about 69,000 distinct CDR3 sequences; approximately 13% were seen once. This clonotype rates as medium-sized. V lost 2 bases and J lost 5, with 22 bases in between. Germline CDR1 MNHEY, CDR2 SMNVEV (reference sequence). There are 18 residues in the CDR3. The TCR was taken from an adult who was a healthcare worker with PCR-confirmed SARS-CoV-2 infection or an uninfected control (not recorded which). Sample: whole blood. This rearrangement joins TRBV27 to TRBJ1-5, with D maybe TRBD1 (5 bases). CDR3 residues: CASSLLSRTEGPHQPQHF. Written as DNA, the CDR3 is TGTGCCAGCAGTTTACTCTCTCGGACGGAGGGGCCACATCAGCCCCAGCATTTT.